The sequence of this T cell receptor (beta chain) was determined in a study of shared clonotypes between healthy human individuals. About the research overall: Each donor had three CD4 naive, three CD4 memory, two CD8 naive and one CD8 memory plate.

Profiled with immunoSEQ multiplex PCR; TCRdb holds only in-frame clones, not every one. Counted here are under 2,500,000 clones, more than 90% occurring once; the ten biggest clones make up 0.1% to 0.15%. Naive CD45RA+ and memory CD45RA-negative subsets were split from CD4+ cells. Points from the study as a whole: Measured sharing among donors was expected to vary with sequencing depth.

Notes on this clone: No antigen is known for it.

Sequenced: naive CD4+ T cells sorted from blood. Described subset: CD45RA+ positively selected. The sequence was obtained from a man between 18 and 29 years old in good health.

The CDR3 spells CASSRLEKLFF. In nucleotides, the CDR3 is TGTGCCAGCAGTCGACTTGAAAAACTGTTTTTT. The chain combines TRBV6-1 with TRBJ1-4; D remains unclear. CDR1 is MNHNS and CDR2 is SASEGT in the germline V gene. The CDR3 covers 11 residues. V lost 5 bases and J lost 7, with 5 bases in between.